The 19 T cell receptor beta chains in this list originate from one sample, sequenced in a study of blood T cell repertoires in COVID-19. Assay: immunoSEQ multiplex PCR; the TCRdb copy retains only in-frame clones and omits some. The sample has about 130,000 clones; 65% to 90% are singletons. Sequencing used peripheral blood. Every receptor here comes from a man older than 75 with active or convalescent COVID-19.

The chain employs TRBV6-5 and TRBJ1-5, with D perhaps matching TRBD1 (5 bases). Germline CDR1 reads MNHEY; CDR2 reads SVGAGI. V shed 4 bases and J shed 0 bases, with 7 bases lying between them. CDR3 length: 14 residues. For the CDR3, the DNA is TGTGCCAGCAGTTGGGGGGGTAGCAATCAGCCCCAGCATTTT. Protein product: CASSWGGSNQPQHF.

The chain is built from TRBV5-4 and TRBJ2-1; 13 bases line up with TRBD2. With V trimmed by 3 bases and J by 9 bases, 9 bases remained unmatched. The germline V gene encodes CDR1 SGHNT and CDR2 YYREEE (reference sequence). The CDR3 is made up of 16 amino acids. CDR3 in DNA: TGTGCCAGCAGCTCGCCCGGACTAGCGGGAGTGCGTGAGCAGTTCTTC. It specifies CASSSPGLAGVREQFF.

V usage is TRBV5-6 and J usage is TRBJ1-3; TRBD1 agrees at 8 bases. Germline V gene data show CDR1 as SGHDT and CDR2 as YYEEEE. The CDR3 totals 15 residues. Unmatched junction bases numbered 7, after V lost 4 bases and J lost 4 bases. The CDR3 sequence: CASSTGGFWGNTIYF. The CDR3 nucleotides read TGTGCCAGCAGCACAGGGGGGTTTTGGGGAAACACCATATATTTT.

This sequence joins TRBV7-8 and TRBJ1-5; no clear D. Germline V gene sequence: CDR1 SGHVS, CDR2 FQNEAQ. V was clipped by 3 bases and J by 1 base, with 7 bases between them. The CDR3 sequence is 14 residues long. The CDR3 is CASSFTGSNQPQHF. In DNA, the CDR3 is TGTGCCAGCAGCTTTACCGGGAGCAATCAGCCCCAGCATTTT.

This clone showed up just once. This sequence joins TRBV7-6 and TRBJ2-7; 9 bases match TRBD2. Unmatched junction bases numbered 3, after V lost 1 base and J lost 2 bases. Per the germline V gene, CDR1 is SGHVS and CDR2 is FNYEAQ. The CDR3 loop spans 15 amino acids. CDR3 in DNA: TGTGCCAGCAGCTTAGGAGGGACTAGCACCTACGAGCAGTACTTC. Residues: CASSLGGTSTYEQYF.

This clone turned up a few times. The CDR3 loop reads CATSTNYRTGYYEQYF. The CDR3 DNA follows: TGTGCCACCAGCACAAACTACCGGACAGGGTACTACGAGCAGTACTTC. The chain carries TRBV15 and TRBJ2-7, with 8 positions matching TRBD1. The CDR3 sequence is 16 residues long. The junction had 11 bases not matched to a gene; V was cut back by 4 bases and J by 3 bases. The V gene's germline CDR1 is LNHNV and CDR2 YYDKDF (reference sequence).

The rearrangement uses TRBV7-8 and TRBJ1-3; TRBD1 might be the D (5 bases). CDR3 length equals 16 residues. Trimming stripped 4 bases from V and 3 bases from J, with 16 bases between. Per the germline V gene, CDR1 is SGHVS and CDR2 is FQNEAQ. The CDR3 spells CASSSRRAPSGNTIYF. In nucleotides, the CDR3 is TGTGCCAGCAGCTCACGCAGGGCCCCGAGTGGAAACACCATATATTTT.

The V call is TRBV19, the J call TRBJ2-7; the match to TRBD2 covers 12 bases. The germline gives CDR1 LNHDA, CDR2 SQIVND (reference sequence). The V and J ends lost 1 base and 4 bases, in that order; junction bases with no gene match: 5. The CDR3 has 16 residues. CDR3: CASSIGGLAGIYEQYF. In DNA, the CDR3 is TGTGCCAGTAGTATAGGAGGACTAGCGGGGATTTACGAGCAGTACTTC.

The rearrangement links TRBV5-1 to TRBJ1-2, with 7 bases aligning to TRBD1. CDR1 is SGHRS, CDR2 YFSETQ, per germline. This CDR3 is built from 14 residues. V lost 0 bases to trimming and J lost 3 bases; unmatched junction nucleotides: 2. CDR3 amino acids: CASSLDQGDYGYTF. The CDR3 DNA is TGCGCCAGCAGCTTGGACCAGGGGGACTATGGCTACACCTTC.

Here the CDR3 reads CASSWGDRHQPQHF. The DNA for the CDR3 is TGTGCCAGCAGCTGGGGGGACAGGCATCAGCCCCAGCATTTT. The rearrangement joins TRBV7-9 to TRBJ1-5, with 8 nucleotides matching TRBD1. The V gene end was trimmed by 4 bases and the J gene end by 5 bases; junction bases not matched to a gene: 4. The V gene's germline CDR1 is SEHNR and CDR2 FQNEAQ (reference sequence). The CDR3 spans 14 residues.

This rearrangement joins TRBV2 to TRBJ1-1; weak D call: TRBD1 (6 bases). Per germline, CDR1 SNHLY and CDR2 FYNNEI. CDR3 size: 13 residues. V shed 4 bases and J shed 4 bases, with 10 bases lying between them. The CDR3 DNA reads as TGTGCCAGCAGTGCGAGGGGGGGCACTGAAGCTTTCTTT. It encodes CASSARGGTEAFF.

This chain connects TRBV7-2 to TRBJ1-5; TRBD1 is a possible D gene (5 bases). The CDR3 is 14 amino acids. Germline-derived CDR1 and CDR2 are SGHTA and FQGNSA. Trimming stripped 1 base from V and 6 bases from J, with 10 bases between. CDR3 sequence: CASSLGQSGQPQHF. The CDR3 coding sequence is TGTGCCAGCAGCTTAGGACAGAGTGGTCAGCCCCAGCATTTT.

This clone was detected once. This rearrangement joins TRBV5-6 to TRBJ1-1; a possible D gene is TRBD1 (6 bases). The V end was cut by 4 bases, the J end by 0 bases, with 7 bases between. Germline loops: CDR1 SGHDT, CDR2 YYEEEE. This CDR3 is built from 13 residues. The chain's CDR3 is CASSRTVNTEAFF. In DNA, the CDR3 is TGTGCCAGCAGCCGGACAGTGAACACTGAAGCTTTCTTT.

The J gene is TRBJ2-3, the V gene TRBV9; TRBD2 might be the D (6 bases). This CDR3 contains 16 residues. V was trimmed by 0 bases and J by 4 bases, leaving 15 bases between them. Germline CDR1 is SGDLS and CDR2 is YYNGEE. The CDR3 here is CASSVGHGTAPDTQYF. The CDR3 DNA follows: TGTGCCAGCAGCGTAGGGCACGGGACTGCCCCAGATACGCAGTATTTT.

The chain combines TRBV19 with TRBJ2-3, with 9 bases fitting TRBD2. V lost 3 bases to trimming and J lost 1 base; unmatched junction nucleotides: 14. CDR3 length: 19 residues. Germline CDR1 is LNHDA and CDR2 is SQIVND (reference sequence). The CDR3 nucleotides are TGTGCCAGTAGTATTGGTGCGGGAGGGCCTTGGGGGCGCACAGATACGCAGTATTTT. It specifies CASSIGAGGPWGRTDTQYF.

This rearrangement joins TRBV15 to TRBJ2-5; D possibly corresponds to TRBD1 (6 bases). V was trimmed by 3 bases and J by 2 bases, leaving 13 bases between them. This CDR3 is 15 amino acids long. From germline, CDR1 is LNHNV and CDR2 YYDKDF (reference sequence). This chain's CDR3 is CATSRNQDRQETQYF. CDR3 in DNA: TGTGCCACCAGCAGGAACCAGGACAGACAAGAGACCCAGTACTTC.

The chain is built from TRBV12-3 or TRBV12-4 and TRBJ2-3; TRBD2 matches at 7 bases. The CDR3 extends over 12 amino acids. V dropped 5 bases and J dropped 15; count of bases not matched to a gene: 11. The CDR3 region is CASSPGLVFVYF. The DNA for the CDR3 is TGTGCCAGCAGTCCAGGACTAGTTTTTGTATATTTT.

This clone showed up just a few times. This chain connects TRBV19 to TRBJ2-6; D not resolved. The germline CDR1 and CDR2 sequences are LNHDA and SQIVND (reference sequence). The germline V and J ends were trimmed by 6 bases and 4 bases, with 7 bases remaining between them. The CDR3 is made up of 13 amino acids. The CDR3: CASRTNGANVLTF. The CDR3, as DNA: TGTGCCAGTAGGACAAACGGGGCCAACGTCCTGACTTTC.

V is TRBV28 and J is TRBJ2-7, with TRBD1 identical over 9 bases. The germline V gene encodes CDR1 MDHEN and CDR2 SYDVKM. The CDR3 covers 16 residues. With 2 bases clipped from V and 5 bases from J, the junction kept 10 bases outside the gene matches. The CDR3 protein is CASSLRWTGASNEQYF. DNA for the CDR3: TGTGCCAGCAGTTTAAGGTGGACAGGGGCGAGTAACGAGCAGTACTTC.